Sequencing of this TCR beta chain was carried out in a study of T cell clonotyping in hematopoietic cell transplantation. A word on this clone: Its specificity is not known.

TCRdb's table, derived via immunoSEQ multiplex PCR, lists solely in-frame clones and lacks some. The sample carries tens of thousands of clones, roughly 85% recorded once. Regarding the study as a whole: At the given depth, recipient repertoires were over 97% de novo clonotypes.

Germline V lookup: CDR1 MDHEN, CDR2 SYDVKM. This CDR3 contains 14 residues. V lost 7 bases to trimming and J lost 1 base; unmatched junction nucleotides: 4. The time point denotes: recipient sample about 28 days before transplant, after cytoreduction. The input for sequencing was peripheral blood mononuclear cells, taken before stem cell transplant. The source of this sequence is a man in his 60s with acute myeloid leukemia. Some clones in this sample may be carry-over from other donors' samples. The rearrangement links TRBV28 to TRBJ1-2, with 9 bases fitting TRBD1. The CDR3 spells CASTGQGFNYGYTF. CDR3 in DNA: TGTGCCAGCACCGGACAGGGGTTTAACTATGGCTACACCTTC.